These 14 T cell receptor beta chains came from one sample sequenced in a study of T cell changes during pregnancy in multiple sclerosis. Sequenced by immunoSEQ multiplex PCR; TCRdb stores in-frame clones only, minus some. The profile shows roughly 70,000 clones, approximately 92% of them singletons. The sample consisted of peripheral blood, taken in the third trimester of pregnancy. These receptors originate from a female donor in good health, enrolled as a control in a pregnancy study.

Here the CDR3 reads CASRQGASGELFF. The CDR3 DNA reads TGTGCTAGTCGCCAGGGGGCGAGCGGGGAGCTGTTTTTT. The genes are TRBV12-5 and TRBJ2-2; 8 bases align to TRBD1. CDR3 length: 13 amino acids. Germline V lookup: CDR1 LGHNT, CDR2 FRNRAP. Trimming cost V 8 bases and J 7 bases; bases outside gene matches: 6.

V usage is TRBV4-2 and J usage is TRBJ1-2; TRBD1 is a possible D gene (6 bases). V was cut by 2 bases and J by 2 bases, with 18 bases left in between. The CDR3 has 17 residues. CDR1 and CDR2 (germline): LGHNA, YNFKEQ. This CDR3 is CASSQRGRGAENYGYTF. Here the CDR3 DNA reads TGTGCCAGCAGCCAAAGGGGGAGGGGGGCAGAGAACTATGGCTACACCTTC.

The chain carries TRBV28 and TRBJ2-7; D remains unclear. The germline V gene encodes CDR1 MDHEN and CDR2 SYDVKM. This CDR3 is 16 amino acids long. Trimming cost V 7 bases and J 3 bases, with 22 bases left between them. CDR3 DNA: TGTGCCAGCAAACTTACTGGCTCCGGGTCCGGCTACGAGCAGTACTTC. Translated: CASKLTGSGSGYEQYF.

This chain connects TRBV23-1 to TRBJ1-3; weak D call: TRBD1 (5 bases). TRBV23-1 is sorted into the ORF group, with uncertain function. V gave up 3 bases and J gave up 14 bases, with 17 bases separating them. The CDR3 sequence is 13 residues long. The CDR3 loop is CASSQPGEPGVYF. The CDR3 DNA reads as TGCGCCAGCAGTCAGCCGGGCGAGCCGGGGGTATATTTT.

The chain combines TRBV2 with TRBJ2-1; TRBD2 aligns across 13 bases. The V segment lost 10 bases and the J segment 8 bases; nucleotides outside the gene matches: 8. CDR3 length equals 14 residues. In germline, CDR1 is SNHLY, CDR2 FYNNEI. The CDR3 loop is CANTGTSGVYEQFF. CDR3 DNA: TGTGCCAATACCGGGACTAGCGGGGTCTATGAGCAGTTCTTC.

This chain links TRBV6-5 with TRBJ2-7; D unresolved. Per the germline V gene, CDR1 is MNHEY and CDR2 is SVGAGI. Deletions cut 2 bases from V and 6 bases from J, with 11 bases between. This CDR3 is built from 13 residues. CDR3: CASSYTGFGEQYF. The CDR3 region has the DNA TGTGCCAGCAGTTACACCGGGTTCGGCGAGCAGTACTTC.

CDR3 region: CASSEPGTSNYGYTF. The CDR3 DNA follows: TGTGCCAGCAGTGAACCTGGGACATCCAACTATGGCTACACCTTC. The chain is built from TRBV6-1 and TRBJ1-2, with a possible D match to TRBD1 (6 bases). With 2 bases removed from V and 2 bases from J, the gap between germline ends came to 12 bases. This CDR3 region has 15 residues. From germline, CDR1 is MNHNS and CDR2 SASEGT.

The V and J genes are TRBV6-1 and TRBJ1-2, with D possibly being TRBD1 (6 bases). The length of the CDR3 is 14 residues. The V and J ends lost 3 bases and 4 bases respectively, with 12 bases between them. Germline V gives CDR1 MNHNS, CDR2 SASEGT. The CDR3 reads CASSEGAGSYGYTF. CDR3 coding DNA: TGTGCCAGCAGTGAGGGGGCAGGGAGCTATGGCTACACCTTC.

The rearrangement joins TRBV5-1 to TRBJ1-6; 9 nucleotides line up with TRBD1. The CDR3 covers 14 residues. V was clipped by 1 base and J by 11 bases; unmatched bases: 4. CDR1 is SGHRS, CDR2 YFSETQ, per germline. The CDR3 reads CASSLNTGGTPLHF. The CDR3 DNA reads TGCGCCAGCAGCTTGAATACAGGGGGCACACCCCTCCACTTT.

V usage is TRBV27 and J usage is TRBJ2-7; D possibly corresponds to TRBD2 (6 bases). The CDR3 is made up of 17 amino acids. Trimming shortened V by 8 bases and J by 1 base, and 24 bases separated the two germline ends. The germline CDR1 and CDR2 sequences are MNHEY and SMNVEV (reference sequence). CDR3 sequence: CASSRLLVGGPSYEQYF. The CDR3 nucleotides read TGTGCCAGCTCCCGGTTATTGGTGGGAGGTCCTTCCTACGAGCAGTACTTC.

V usage is TRBV6-5 and J usage is TRBJ2-3, with 12 bases lining up with TRBD2. CDR1 is MNHEY, CDR2 SVGAGI, per germline. The CDR3 totals 16 residues. V was pared by 0 bases and J by 3 bases, with 1 base of the junction left unmatched. In nucleotides, the CDR3 is TGTGCCAGCAGTTACTCTACTAGCGGGAGGACAGATACGCAGTATTTT. Protein sequence: CASSYSTSGRTDTQYF.

This clone showed up just a few times. The gene calls are TRBV7-2 and TRBJ2-5; no reliable D call. CDR1 is SGHTA, CDR2 FQGNSA, per germline. The CDR3 spans 12 residues. V was trimmed by 4 bases and J by 2 bases, leaving 5 bases between them. CDR3 nucleotide sequence: TGTGCCAGCAGCTACGGGCAAGAGACCCAGTACTTC. It codes for CASSYGQETQYF.

The chain recombines TRBV7-3 with TRBJ2-1; 10 bases line up with TRBD2. CDR3 size: 13 residues. Unmatched junction bases numbered 4, after V lost 6 bases and J lost 8 bases. CDR1 is SGHTA, CDR2 FQGTGA, per germline. CDR3 sequence reads: CASRSSGSDEQFF. In nucleotides, the CDR3 is TGTGCCAGCAGGTCTAGCGGGAGCGATGAGCAGTTCTTC.

This clone was picked up a small number of times. The rearrangement uses TRBV7-9 and TRBJ2-7, with 8 positions matching TRBD1. Germline loops: CDR1 SEHNR, CDR2 FQNEAQ (reference sequence). Trimming removed 5 bases from V and 2 bases from J; junction bases left unmatched: 5. The CDR3 is 14 residues long. CDR3 bases: TGTGCCAGCAGCCAGGGACAGGTTACCTACGAGCAGTACTTC. Translation: CASSQGQVTYEQYF.